The 6 T cell receptor beta chains below come from one sample, sequenced in a study of cytomegalovirus exposure and HLA in healthy donors. The primer mix had 60 Vbeta and 13 Jbeta primers. The assay was immunoSEQ multiplex PCR, and TCRdb's table has in-frame clones only and misses some. The sample records roughly 140,000 clones, around 74% being singletons. What was sequenced was PBMCs. The receptors originated from a man between 18 and 29 years old in good health and CMV-seronegative.

This clone was seen a few times. The V call is TRBV7-2, the J call TRBJ2-3; 10 nucleotides agree with TRBD2. Germline trimming cut 5 bases from V and 6 bases from J; bases unmatched to any gene: 11. In germline, CDR1 is SGHTA, CDR2 FQGNSA. The CDR3 is made up of 16 amino acids. Here the CDR3 DNA reads TGTGCCAGCAGCCCGTATTTAGCGGGAGGAGGCGATACGCAGTATTTT. This translates into CASSPYLAGGGDTQYF.

There are a few counts of this clone. The chain couples TRBV10-3 to TRBJ2-1, with TRBD2 matching 10 bases. CDR1 is ENHRY, CDR2 SYGVKD, per germline. With 7 bases clipped from V and 9 bases from J, the junction kept 24 bases outside the gene matches. The CDR3 spans 19 residues. The CDR3 loop is CAITRSGTSDTNGGSEQFF. The CDR3 DNA is TGTGCCATCACTAGATCCGGGACTAGCGATACCAACGGCGGGAGTGAGCAGTTCTTC.

The chain employs TRBV6-5 and TRBJ2-1; D remains ambiguous. V lost 7 bases and J lost 6, with 13 bases in between. There are 13 residues in the CDR3. Germline V gene data show CDR1 as MNHEY and CDR2 as SVGAGI. CDR3 amino acids: CASKRSVSNEQFF. The DNA of the CDR3 is TGTGCCAGCAAAAGATCAGTCTCCAATGAGCAGTTCTTC.

The chain is built from TRBV9 and TRBJ2-1; the D gene is possibly TRBD2 (6 bases). This CDR3 is built from 17 residues. CDR1 and CDR2 from the germline V gene are SGDLS and YYNGEE. V gave up 3 bases and J gave up 0 bases, with 16 bases separating them. CDR3 coding DNA: TGTGCCAGCAGCGGGACTGAGCGGGTGAGCTCCTACAATGAGCAGTTCTTC. Protein product: CASSGTERVSSYNEQFF. The full variable domain, with the rest looked up from reference TRBV9 and TRBJ2-1, is DSGVTQTPKHLITATGQRVTLRCSPRSGDLSVYWYQQSLDQGLQFLIQYYNGEERAKGNILERFSAQQFPDLHSELNLSSLELGDSALYFCASSGTERVSSYNEQFFGPGTRLTVL.

This clone was observed a few times. This chain joins TRBV10-3 and TRBJ1-1; possibly TRBD1 for D (6 bases). CDR3 length: 12 amino acids. V lost 6 bases to trimming and J lost 6 bases, with 11 bases between them. Germline values: CDR1 ENHRY, CDR2 SYGVKD. In DNA form, the CDR3 reads TGTGCCATCAGACGACAGGATTCTGAAGCTTTCTTT. Translation: CAIRRQDSEAFF.

V and J are TRBV28 and TRBJ2-7; 10 bases match TRBD2. The CDR3 spans 15 residues. J was trimmed by 2 bases and V by 5 bases; bases with no gene match: 6. Per the germline V gene, CDR1 is MDHEN and CDR2 is SYDVKM. CDR3 DNA sequence: TGTGCCAGCAGTCCCGGACTAGCGGACACCTACGAGCAGTACTTC. This translates into CASSPGLADTYEQYF.